This paragraph reports one T cell receptor beta chain. Grouping used clinical history reported by participants in a survey and questionnaire. The data were produced by immunoSEQ multiplex PCR, yet TCRdb's version contains in-frame clones alone and is incomplete. In the table there are about 200,000 clones, nearly 90% of which are singletons. This entry comes from a study of blood T cell repertoires in COVID-19. Trimming cost V 0 bases and J 6 bases, with 13 bases left between them. CDR1 and CDR2 (germline): SGHRS, YFSETQ. This CDR3 region has 16 residues. The receptor was derived from a woman in her 30s with acute COVID-19. The sequencing sample was made of PBMCs or T cells enriched from blood (not recorded which). This sequence joins TRBV5-1 and TRBJ1-6; possible D gene TRBD1, 6 bases. The CDR3 bases are TGCGCCAGCAGCTTGGGCCCGGACAGAACTAATTCACCCCTCCACTTT. This encodes CASSLGPDRTNSPLHF.